The 27 T cell receptor beta chains listed next were all sequenced from one sample in a study of cytomegalovirus exposure and HLA in healthy donors. The PCR employed 60 Vbeta primers together with 13 Jbeta primers. The assay was immunoSEQ multiplex PCR, and TCRdb's table has in-frame clones only and misses some. The data hold over 150,000 clones, with approximately 62% observed a single time. Specimen: PBMCs. The receptors stem from a man over 45 in good health and CMV-seronegative.

This chain joins TRBV29-1 and TRBJ1-5, with D tentatively TRBD1 (6 bases). CDR1 is SQVTM and CDR2 is ANQGSEA in the germline V gene. CDR3 size: 13 residues. The germline V and J ends were trimmed by 5 bases and 4 bases, with 12 bases remaining between them. CDR3 protein: CSVMGASNQPQHF. CDR3 coding DNA: TGCAGCGTTATGGGGGCGAGTAATCAGCCCCAGCATTTT.

The chain links TRBV5-5 to TRBJ1-6; 9 bases map to TRBD1. J was trimmed by 4 bases and V by 3 bases; bases with no gene match: 8. This CDR3 has 17 amino acids. Germline CDR1 is SGHKS and CDR2 is YYEKEE (reference sequence). CDR3 amino acids: CASSWDREEGYNSPLHF. CDR3 nucleotides: TGTGCCAGCAGCTGGGACAGGGAGGAGGGTTATAATTCACCCCTCCACTTT.

This chain connects TRBV7-3 to TRBJ1-1; 7 nucleotides align to TRBD1. Germline CDR1 is SGHTA and CDR2 is FQGTGA. CDR3 size: 13 residues. V dropped 4 bases and J dropped 4; count of bases not matched to a gene: 3. CDR3 protein: CASSSDRSTEAFF. CDR3 sequence (DNA): TGTGCCAGCAGCTCGGACAGGTCCACTGAAGCTTTCTTT.

The chain joins TRBV7-9 to TRBJ1-2; tentatively, D is TRBD1 (6 bases). V shed 0 bases and J shed 0 bases, with 14 bases lying between them. Germline V CDR1 and CDR2: SEHNR, FQNEAQ (reference sequence). The CDR3 covers 17 residues. CDR3 DNA sequence: TGTGCCAGCAGCTTAGCGGGGAGCCGGACAGCTAACTATGGCTACACCTTC. It translates to CASSLAGSRTANYGYTF.

J is TRBJ2-7 and V is TRBV2; D call uncertain. Germline lookup yields CDR1 SNHLY and CDR2 FYNNEI. This CDR3 is 11 amino acids long. Between the trimmed V and J ends, which lost 6 bases and 4 bases, there was a span of 7 bases. The CDR3 loop is CASSARYEQYF. Written as DNA, the CDR3 is TGTGCCAGCAGCGCCAGGTACGAGCAGTACTTC.

This clone was detected only a few times. The chain recombines TRBV2 with TRBJ1-4; D is possibly TRBD1 (5 bases). V lost 1 base, J lost 8 bases, and 14 bases lay in between. Germline lookup yields CDR1 SNHLY and CDR2 FYNNEI. The CDR3 runs 15 residues. CDR3 residues: CASSEGGGIGEKLFF. CDR3 sequence (DNA): TGTGCCAGCAGTGAAGGGGGGGGGATAGGGGAAAAACTGTTTTTT.

V and J are TRBV7-9 and TRBJ1-1; a weak D match, TRBD1 (6 bases). V gave up 5 bases and J gave up 5 bases, with 21 bases separating them. The V gene's germline CDR1 is SEHNR and CDR2 FQNEAQ (reference sequence). The CDR3 totals 16 residues. The CDR3 sequence: CASSDWTDLSGTEAFF. In DNA form, the CDR3 reads TGTGCCAGCAGCGATTGGACAGACCTCTCGGGGACTGAAGCTTTCTTT.

This chain uses TRBV11-3 with TRBJ1-2; D gene uncertain. Trimming took off 0 bases at V and 4 bases at J, with 12 bases between the two ends. The CDR3 has 15 amino acids. Per germline, CDR1 SGHNT and CDR2 YENEEA. This CDR3 is CASSLDVTKFYGYTF. CDR3 DNA sequence: TGTGCCAGCAGCTTAGATGTGACAAAATTCTATGGCTACACCTTC.

The CDR3 spells CASRGTGSSGNTIYF. The CDR3 DNA follows: TGTGCCAGCAGAGGCACAGGGAGCTCTGGAAACACCATATATTTT. The chain is built from TRBV11-2 and TRBJ1-3, with a possible D match to TRBD1 (6 bases). This CDR3 region has 15 residues. Trimming pared 6 bases from V and 0 bases from J, leaving 12 bases between. CDR1 is SGHAT and CDR2 is FQNNGV in the germline V gene.

This clone showed up just once. The chain joins TRBV4-1 to TRBJ1-2; TRBD1 matches at 9 bases. V was pared by 1 base and J by 5 bases, with 8 bases of the junction left unmatched. CDR1 MGHRA and CDR2 YSYEKL come from the germline V gene. This CDR3 has 16 residues. This chain's CDR3 is CASSQAPGQGFYGYTF. The CDR3 DNA reads as TGCGCCAGCAGCCAAGCGCCGGGACAGGGCTTTTATGGCTACACCTTC.

The gene calls are TRBV6-1 and TRBJ2-7; 9 bases fit TRBD1. Trimming at V came to 7 bases and at J to 1 base, leaving 8 bases not matched to a gene. Germline V gene lookup returns CDR1 MNHNS and CDR2 SASEGT. The CDR3 extends over 15 amino acids. The CDR3: CASIRGGTGSYEQYF. Written as DNA, the CDR3 is TGTGCCAGCATCCGTGGGGGGACAGGGTCCTACGAGCAGTACTTC.

V gene TRBV27 combines with J gene TRBJ2-1; TRBD2 agrees at 15 bases. J was trimmed by 4 bases and V by 0 bases; bases with no gene match: 7. The CDR3 runs 19 residues. CDR1 and CDR2 (germline): MNHEY, SMNVEV (reference sequence). This CDR3 reads CASSLSTGTSGGLYNEQFF. In DNA form, the CDR3 reads TGTGCCAGCAGTTTATCGACCGGGACTAGCGGGGGGTTGTACAATGAGCAGTTCTTC.

The CDR3 loop reads CASSLVGQGARLATEAFF. CDR3 bases: TGCGCCAGCAGCTTGGTAGGGCAGGGGGCGCGTCTGGCCACTGAAGCTTTCTTT. The rearrangement joins TRBV5-1 to TRBJ1-1; 8 nucleotides agree with TRBD1. Per germline, CDR1 SGHRS and CDR2 YFSETQ. The CDR3 extends over 18 amino acids. V gave up 0 bases and J gave up 4 bases; unmatched junction bases: 14.

The chain joins TRBV7-2 to TRBJ2-7, with D maybe TRBD1 (5 bases). The CDR3 covers 13 residues. Germline V gene sequence: CDR1 SGHTA, CDR2 FQGNSA. V lost 5 bases and J 9 bases, leaving 17 bases between the germline ends. The CDR3 loop is CASSLPGQGWQYF. The CDR3 nucleotides read TGTGCCAGCAGCCTCCCCGGGCAGGGATGGCAGTACTTC.

This rearrangement joins TRBV28 to TRBJ1-2; TRBD1 aligns across 10 bases. The germline CDR1 and CDR2 sequences are MDHEN and SYDVKM. V dropped 8 bases and J dropped 6; count of bases not matched to a gene: 3. The CDR3 spans 12 residues. This CDR3 is CASETGGNGYTF. The CDR3 nucleotides are TGTGCCAGCGAGACAGGGGGCAATGGCTACACCTTC.

The V gene is TRBV6-1, the J gene TRBJ1-3, with D uncertain. The CDR3 contains 18 residues. In germline, CDR1 is MNHNS, CDR2 SASEGT. V was trimmed by 4 bases and J by 0 bases, leaving 19 bases between them. CDR3 in amino acids: CASSGHQLFLLSGNTIYF. The DNA for the CDR3 is TGTGCCAGCAGTGGACACCAATTATTCTTACTCTCTGGAAACACCATATATTTT.

This chain connects TRBV5-1 to TRBJ2-5, with a tentative D call TRBD2 (6 bases). Germline CDR1 and CDR2: SGHRS and YFSETQ. This CDR3 has 14 amino acids. V lost 4 bases and J lost 2, with 12 bases in between. This chain's CDR3 is CASSPGTLQETQYF. CDR3 in DNA: TGCGCCAGCAGCCCTGGGACTTTGCAAGAGACCCAGTACTTC.

This chain connects TRBV6-1 to TRBJ1-1; 7 bases fit TRBD1. CDR3 length equals 17 residues. The V and J ends lost 0 bases and 1 base, in that order; junction bases with no gene match: 8. Per germline, CDR1 MNHNS and CDR2 SASEGT. CDR3 sequence: CASSEAWGQRKNTEAFF. CDR3 bases: TGTGCCAGCAGTGAAGCGTGGGGACAGCGCAAGAACACTGAAGCTTTCTTT.

This clone was detected once. V usage is TRBV9 and J usage is TRBJ2-2; maybe TRBD2 (7 bases). With 5 bases removed from V and 7 bases from J, the gap between germline ends came to 18 bases. From germline, CDR1 is SGDLS and CDR2 YYNGEE. CDR3 size: 15 residues. DNA for the CDR3: TGTGCCAGCAGTCTTGGGGGGGCATCTGGCGGGGAGCTGTTTTTT. Amino acid sequence: CASSLGGASGGELFF.

V usage is TRBV5-1 and J usage is TRBJ1-1; 7 bases are a match to TRBD1. With 4 bases clipped from V and 1 base from J, the junction kept 7 bases outside the gene matches. This CDR3 region has 15 residues. CDR1 is SGHRS, CDR2 YFSETQ, per germline. CDR3 loop: CASSSRDSTNTEAFF. The CDR3 nucleotides read TGCGCCAGCAGCAGCCGGGACAGTACGAACACTGAAGCTTTCTTT.

V usage is TRBV29-1 and J usage is TRBJ1-4, with 10 bases lining up with TRBD1. Germline V gene lookup returns CDR1 SQVTM and CDR2 ANQGSEA. The CDR3 is made up of 13 amino acids. V was clipped by 6 bases and J by 6 bases; unmatched bases: 4. CDR3 sequence (DNA): TGCAGCGTCGCCGGGACAGGGGATGAAAAACTGTTTTTT. The encoded protein is CSVAGTGDEKLFF.

CDR3 DNA sequence: TGTGCCAGCAGCCAAGGGCGGACTGGGTCCTACAATGAGCAGTTCTTC. Protein: CASSQGRTGSYNEQFF. This sequence joins TRBV4-2 and TRBJ2-1, with D perhaps TRBD2 (5 bases). V was pared by 1 base and J by 1 base, with 11 bases between. Per the germline V gene, CDR1 is LGHNA and CDR2 is YNFKEQ. This CDR3 is 16 amino acids long.

The table lists this clone with a few counts. V usage is TRBV7-6 and J usage is TRBJ1-1; possible D gene TRBD1, 5 bases. V was trimmed by 6 bases and J by 1 base, leaving 18 bases between them. The CDR3 has 16 residues. In germline, CDR1 is SGHVS, CDR2 FNYEAQ. This CDR3 reads CASREWDSGRNTEAFF. The CDR3 DNA is TGTGCCAGCAGGGAATGGGACTCCGGGAGGAACACTGAAGCTTTCTTT.

The chain carries TRBV6-5 and TRBJ1-5; perhaps TRBD1 as D (6 bases). CDR1 and CDR2 (germline): MNHEY, SVGAGI. This CDR3 has 15 amino acids. V lost 5 bases to trimming and J lost 3 bases, with 14 bases between them. CDR3 sequence (DNA): TGTGCCAGCAGTAATACAGGGTTCGTCAATCAGCCCCAGCATTTT. Encoded protein: CASSNTGFVNQPQHF.

The chain couples TRBV5-4 to TRBJ1-2, with 8 nucleotides matching TRBD1. Germline-derived CDR1 and CDR2 are SGHNT and YYREEE (reference sequence). This CDR3 has 17 amino acids. V was clipped by 2 bases and J by 0 bases; unmatched bases: 9. The CDR3 sequence: CASSFDRGTPTNYGYTF. The CDR3 DNA is TGTGCCAGCAGCTTTGACAGGGGAACGCCGACTAACTATGGCTACACCTTC.

The table lists this clone with a count of one. V is TRBV5-1 and J is TRBJ1-1, with TRBD1 identical over 10 bases. V gave up 2 bases and J gave up 0 bases; unmatched junction bases: 4. The CDR3 loop spans 16 amino acids. CDR1 and CDR2 (germline): SGHRS, YFSETQ. This CDR3 is CASSFSGTGVNTEAFF. The CDR3 DNA sequence: TGCGCCAGCAGCTTCTCCGGGACAGGGGTGAACACTGAAGCTTTCTTT.

The rearrangement links TRBV18 to TRBJ2-5, with D tentatively TRBD1 (5 bases). The CDR3 covers 13 residues. Germline CDR1 and CDR2: KGHSH and LQKENI. Trimming took off 3 bases at V and 2 bases at J, with 7 bases between the two ends. The CDR3 is CASSPTVQETQYF. The CDR3, as DNA: TGTGCCAGCTCACCGACAGTACAAGAGACCCAGTACTTC.